This T cell receptor beta chain was retrieved from a study of blood T cell repertoires in COVID-19. The wider study: The analysed material was cDNA or gDNA that came from T cells, B-cell-depleted T cells, or PBMCs.

This CDR3 comprises 20 residues. V trimming: 0 bases; J trimming: 3 bases; junction bases outside the gene matches: 16. Germline V gene sequence: CDR1 MNHNS, CDR2 SASEGT. The repertoire was sequenced with immunoSEQ multiplex PCR; TCRdb's copy has only in-frame clones and lacks some. The sample has about 99,000 clones, roughly 89% seen once; the top ten hold around 2%. The genes are TRBV6-1 and TRBJ2-4, with TRBD2 matching 8 bases. This clonotype originated in a man between 65 and 79 years old with active or convalescent COVID-19. Sample: peripheral blood. The CDR3 DNA sequence: TGTGCCAGCAGTGAAGCGCCCCGGGGATGGGCGGGAGGAGGCAAAAACATTCAGTACTTC. It yields the protein CASSEAPRGWAGGGKNIQYF.